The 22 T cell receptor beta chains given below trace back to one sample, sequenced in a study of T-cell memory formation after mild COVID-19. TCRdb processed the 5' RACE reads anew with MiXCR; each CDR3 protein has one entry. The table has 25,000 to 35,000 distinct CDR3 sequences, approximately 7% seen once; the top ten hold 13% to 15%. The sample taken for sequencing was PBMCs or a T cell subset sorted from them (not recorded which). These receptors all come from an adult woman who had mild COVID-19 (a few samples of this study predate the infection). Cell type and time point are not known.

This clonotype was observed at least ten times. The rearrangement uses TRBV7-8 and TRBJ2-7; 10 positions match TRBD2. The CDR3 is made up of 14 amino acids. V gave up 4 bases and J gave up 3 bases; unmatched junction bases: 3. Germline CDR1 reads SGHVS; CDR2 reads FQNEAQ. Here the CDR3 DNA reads TGTGCCAGCAGCTCGGGACTAGCGATCTACGAGCAGTACTTC. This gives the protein CASSSGLAIYEQYF.

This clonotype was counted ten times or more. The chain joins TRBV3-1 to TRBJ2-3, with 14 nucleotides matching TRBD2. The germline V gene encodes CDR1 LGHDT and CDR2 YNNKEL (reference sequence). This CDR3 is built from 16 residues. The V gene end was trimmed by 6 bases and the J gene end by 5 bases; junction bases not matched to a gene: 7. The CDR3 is CASSHGTSGRIDTQYF. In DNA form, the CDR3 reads TGTGCCAGCAGTCATGGGACTAGCGGGAGAATAGATACGCAGTATTTT.

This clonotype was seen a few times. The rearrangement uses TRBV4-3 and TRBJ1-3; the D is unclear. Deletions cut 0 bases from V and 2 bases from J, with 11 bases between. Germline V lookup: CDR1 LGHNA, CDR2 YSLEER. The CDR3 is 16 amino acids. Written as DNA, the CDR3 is TGCGCCAGCAGCCAAGATTCGGGCAGCGCTGGAAACACCATATATTTT. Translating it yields CASSQDSGSAGNTIYF.

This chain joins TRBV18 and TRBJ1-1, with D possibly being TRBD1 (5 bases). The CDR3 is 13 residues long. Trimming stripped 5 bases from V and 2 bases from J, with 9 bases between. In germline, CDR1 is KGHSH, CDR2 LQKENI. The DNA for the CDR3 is TGTGCCAGCTCAACGGGACCTAACACTGAAGCTTTCTTT. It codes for CASSTGPNTEAFF.

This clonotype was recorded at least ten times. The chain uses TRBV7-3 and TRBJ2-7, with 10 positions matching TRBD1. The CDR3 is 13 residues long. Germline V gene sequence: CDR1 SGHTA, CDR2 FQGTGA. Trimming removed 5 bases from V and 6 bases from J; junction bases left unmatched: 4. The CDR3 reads CASSRDRGREQYF. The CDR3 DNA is TGTGCCAGCAGCAGAGACAGGGGGCGCGAGCAGTACTTC.

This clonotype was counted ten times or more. The DNA of the CDR3 is TGTGCCAGCACTGGACAGGCCATCGGCTACACCTTC. This encodes CASTGQAIGYTF. The rearrangement joins TRBV25-1 to TRBJ1-2; TRBD1 aligns across 7 bases. The CDR3 contains 12 residues. J lost 8 bases, V lost 7 bases, and 7 bases had no gene match. Germline CDR1 reads MGHDK; CDR2 reads SYGVNS.

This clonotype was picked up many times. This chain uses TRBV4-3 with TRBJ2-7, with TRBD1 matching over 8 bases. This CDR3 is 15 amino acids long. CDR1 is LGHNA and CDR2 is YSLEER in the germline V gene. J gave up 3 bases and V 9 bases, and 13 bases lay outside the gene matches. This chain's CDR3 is CASSKSGGQGYEQYF. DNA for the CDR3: TGCGCCAGTTCCAAATCCGGCGGACAGGGCTACGAGCAGTACTTC.

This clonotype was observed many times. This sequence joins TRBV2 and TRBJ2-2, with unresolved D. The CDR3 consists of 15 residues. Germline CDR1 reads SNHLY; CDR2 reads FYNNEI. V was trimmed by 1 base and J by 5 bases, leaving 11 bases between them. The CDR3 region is CASSEVLGITGELFF. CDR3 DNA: TGTGCCAGCAGTGAAGTTTTGGGGATAACCGGGGAGCTGTTTTTT.

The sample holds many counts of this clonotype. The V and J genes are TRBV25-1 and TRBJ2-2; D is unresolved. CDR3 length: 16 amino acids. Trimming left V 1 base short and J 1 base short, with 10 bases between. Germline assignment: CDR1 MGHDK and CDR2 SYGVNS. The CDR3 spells CASSEFDTVNTGELFF. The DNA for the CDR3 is TGTGCCAGCAGTGAATTCGACACCGTGAACACCGGGGAGCTGTTTTTT.

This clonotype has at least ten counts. The DNA of the CDR3 is TGTGCCAGTAGCCGGACAGGGAATGGCTACACCTTC. Translation: CASSRTGNGYTF. The V gene is TRBV19, the J gene TRBJ1-2, with 8 bases matching TRBD1. The junction had 3 bases not matched to a gene; V was cut back by 6 bases and J by 6 bases. The length of the CDR3 is 12 residues. Germline lookup yields CDR1 LNHDA and CDR2 SQIVND (reference sequence).

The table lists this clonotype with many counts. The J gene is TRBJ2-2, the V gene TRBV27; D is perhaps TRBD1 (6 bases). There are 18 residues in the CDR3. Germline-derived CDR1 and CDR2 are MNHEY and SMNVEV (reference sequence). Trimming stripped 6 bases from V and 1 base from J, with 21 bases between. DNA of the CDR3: TGTGCCAGCAGCAAAACCCTGATCGGACAGTTGAACACCGGGGAGCTGTTTTTT. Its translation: CASSKTLIGQLNTGELFF.

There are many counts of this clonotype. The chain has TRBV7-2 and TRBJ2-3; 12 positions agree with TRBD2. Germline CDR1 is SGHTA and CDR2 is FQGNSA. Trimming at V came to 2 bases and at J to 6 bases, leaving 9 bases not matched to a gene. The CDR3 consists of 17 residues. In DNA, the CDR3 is TGTGCCAGCAGCTTACAGGTGCGACTAGCGGGGGTGGATACGCAGTATTTT. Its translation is CASSLQVRLAGVDTQYF.

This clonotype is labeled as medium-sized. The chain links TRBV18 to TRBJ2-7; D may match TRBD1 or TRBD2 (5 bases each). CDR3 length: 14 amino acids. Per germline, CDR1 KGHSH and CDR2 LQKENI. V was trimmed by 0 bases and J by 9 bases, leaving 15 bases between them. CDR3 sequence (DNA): TGTGCCAGCTCACCACCGCAGGGTTGGCGGGTGCAGTACTTC. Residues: CASSPPQGWRVQYF.

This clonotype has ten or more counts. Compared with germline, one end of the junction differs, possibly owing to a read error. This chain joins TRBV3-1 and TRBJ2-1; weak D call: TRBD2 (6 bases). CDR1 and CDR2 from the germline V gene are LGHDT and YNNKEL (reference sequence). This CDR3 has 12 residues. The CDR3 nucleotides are TGTGCCAGCAGCCAGCCCGGGACTTCCCAGCTCTTC. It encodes CASSQPGTSQLF.

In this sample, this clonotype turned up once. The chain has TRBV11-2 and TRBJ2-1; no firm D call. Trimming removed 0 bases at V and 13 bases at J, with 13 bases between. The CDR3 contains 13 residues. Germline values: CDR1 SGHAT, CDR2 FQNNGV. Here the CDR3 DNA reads TGTGCCAGCAGCTTAGATCGGGCCGCTGTACAGTTCTTC. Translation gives CASSLDRAAVQFF.

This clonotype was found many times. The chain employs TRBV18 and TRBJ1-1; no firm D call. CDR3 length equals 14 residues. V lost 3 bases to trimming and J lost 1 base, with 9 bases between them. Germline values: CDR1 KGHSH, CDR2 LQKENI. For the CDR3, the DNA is TGTGCCAGCTCACCCTCCCAGGCGAACACTGAAGCTTTCTTT. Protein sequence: CASSPSQANTEAFF.

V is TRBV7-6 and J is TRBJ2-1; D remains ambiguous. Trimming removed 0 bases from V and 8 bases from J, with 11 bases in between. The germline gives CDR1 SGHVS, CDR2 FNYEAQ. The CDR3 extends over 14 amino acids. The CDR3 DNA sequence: TGTGCCAGCAGCTTAGCGTCCCGGTATGATGAGCAGTTCTTC. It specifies CASSLASRYDEQFF.

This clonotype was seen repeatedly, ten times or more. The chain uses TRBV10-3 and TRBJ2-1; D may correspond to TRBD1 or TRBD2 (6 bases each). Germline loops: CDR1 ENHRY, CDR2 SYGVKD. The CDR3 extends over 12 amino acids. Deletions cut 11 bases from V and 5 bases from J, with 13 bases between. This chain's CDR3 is CAGGDNDNEQFF. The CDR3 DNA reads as TGTGCCGGCGGGGACAACGACAATGAGCAGTTCTTC.

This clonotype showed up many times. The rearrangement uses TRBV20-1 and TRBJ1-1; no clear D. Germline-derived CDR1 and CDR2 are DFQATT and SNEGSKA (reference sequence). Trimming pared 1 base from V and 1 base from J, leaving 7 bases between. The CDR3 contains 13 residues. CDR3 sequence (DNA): TGCAGTGCTAGAGTTTGGGGGAACACTGAAGCTTTCTTT. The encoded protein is CSARVWGNTEAFF.

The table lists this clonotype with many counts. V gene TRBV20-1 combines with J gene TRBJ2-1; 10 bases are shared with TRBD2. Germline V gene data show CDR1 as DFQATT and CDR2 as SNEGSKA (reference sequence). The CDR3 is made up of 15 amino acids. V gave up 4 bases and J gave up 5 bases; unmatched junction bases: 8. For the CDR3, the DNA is TGCAGTGCTACATTCAGCGGGGGGGCAGACAATGAGCAGTTCTTC. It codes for CSATFSGGADNEQFF.

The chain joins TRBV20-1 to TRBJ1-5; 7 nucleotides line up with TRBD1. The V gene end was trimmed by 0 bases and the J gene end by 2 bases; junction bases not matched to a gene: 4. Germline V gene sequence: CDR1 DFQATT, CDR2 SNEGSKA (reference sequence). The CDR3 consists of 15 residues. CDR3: CSARDATGGNQPQHF. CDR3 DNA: TGCAGTGCTAGAGATGCCACAGGGGGCAATCAGCCCCAGCATTTT.

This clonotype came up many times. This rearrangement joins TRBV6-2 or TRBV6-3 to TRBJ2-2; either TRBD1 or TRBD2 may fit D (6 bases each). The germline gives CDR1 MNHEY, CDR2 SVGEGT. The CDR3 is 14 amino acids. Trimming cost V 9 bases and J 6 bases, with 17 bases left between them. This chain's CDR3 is CASQVPGEAGELFF. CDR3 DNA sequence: TGTGCCAGTCAGGTGCCAGGGGAGGCCGGGGAGCTGTTTTTT.